The rows below give T cell receptor beta chains drawn from one sample of a study of control samples from healthy donors and cancer patients. Sequencing was performed with immunoSEQ multiplex PCR; in TCRdb, only in-frame clones are kept and a portion is missing. There are 150,000 to 190,000 clones in the sample; roughly 93% occur only once, and under 2.5% lies in the top ten. Sequenced sample: blood. The receptor source for this set is a man aged 45-65 years in good health. The CDR3 runs from the conserved cysteine through the conserved F or W. The order of the fields is CDR3 protein, CDR3 DNA, clone size, V gene, J gene, D gene. D genes are given only for firm matches. Some rows have no size entry. The others give once, few or many, or a class for an expanded clone.

CASSLGSSGRAVYEQYF,TGTGCCAGCAGCTTGGGTTCTAGCGGGAGGGCCGTCTACGAGCAGTACTTC,-,TRBV5-4,TRBJ2-7,TRBD2
CASSQGLANTGELFF,TGCGCCAGCAGCCAAGGGCTTGCGAACACCGGGGAGCTGTTTTTT,-,TRBV4-1,TRBJ2-2,-
CASIYLGGSYNEQFF,TGTGCCAGCATCTATCTGGGGGGCTCCTACAATGAGCAGTTCTTC,-,TRBV7-9,TRBJ2-1,-
CASSPVLGSPNSYEQYF,TGTGCCAGCAGTCCGGTCCTGGGTTCCCCCAACTCCTACGAGCAGTACTTC,-,TRBV28,TRBJ2-7,-
CASSLRPNTEAFF,TGTGCCAGCAGCTTAAGGCCTAACACTGAAGCTTTCTTT,-,TRBV7-9,TRBJ1-1,-
CASSAGTRRKRSYEQYF,TGTGCCAGCAGCGCCGGGACTAGGCGAAAAAGATCCTACGAGCAGTACTTC,-,TRBV7-2,TRBJ2-7,TRBD2
CASSFGQATYEQYF,TGCGCCAGCAGCTTCGGACAGGCCACCTACGAGCAGTACTTC,-,TRBV5-1,TRBJ2-7,TRBD1
CASSSTDRLRAFF,TGTGCCAGCAGTTCTACGGACAGATTACGGGCTTTCTTT,-,TRBV6-5,TRBJ1-1,-
CASSTRDKNYGYTF,TGTGCCAGCAGTACCCGGGACAAAAACTATGGCTACACCTTC,-,TRBV27,TRBJ1-2,-
CASSLDSRQIEAFF,TGTGCCAGCAGCTTGGACAGCAGGCAGATTGAAGCTTTCTTT,-,TRBV5-4,TRBJ1-1,-
CASSQNTGTGNTEAFF,TGTGCCAGCAGTCAAAATACCGGGACAGGGAACACTGAAGCTTTCTTT,-,TRBV11-3,TRBJ1-1,TRBD1
CSVEISGANVLTF,TGCAGCGTAGAAATCTCTGGGGCCAACGTCCTGACTTTC,-,TRBV29-1,TRBJ2-6,-
CASSQDGGRVEKLFF,TGTGCCAGCAGCCAAGATGGGGGGAGGGTTGAAAAACTGTTTTTT,-,TRBV4-2,TRBJ1-4,-
CASSLGDNNEQFF,TGCGCCAGCAGCTTGGGTGACAATAATGAGCAGTTCTTC,-,TRBV5-1,TRBJ2-1,-
CASSLQGTYEQYF,TGTGCCAGCAGTCTCCAGGGCACCTACGAGCAGTACTTC,few,TRBV27,TRBJ2-7,-